This passage covers 31 T cell receptor beta chains from one sample sequenced in a study of blood T cell repertoires in COVID-19. Measured with immunoSEQ multiplex PCR; TCRdb has only the in-frame clones, and not every one. This sample has 330,000 or so clones, with approximately 88% found just once. The material sequenced was PBMCs or T cells enriched from blood (not recorded which). The receptors here all came from a man younger than 45 who had recovered from COVID-19.

The chain uses TRBV9 and TRBJ2-2; D gene uncertain. V lost 1 base and J lost 1, with 11 bases in between. This CDR3 comprises 16 residues. CDR1 SGDLS and CDR2 YYNGEE come from the germline V gene. The CDR3 loop is CASSVSAGMNTGELFF. DNA of the CDR3: TGTGCCAGCAGCGTATCGGCAGGTATGAACACCGGGGAGCTGTTTTTT.

The chain couples TRBV27 to TRBJ1-2; D possibly corresponds to TRBD1 (6 bases). This CDR3 region has 13 residues. Trimming removed 4 bases from V and 8 bases from J, with 14 bases in between. Germline V CDR1 and CDR2: MNHEY, SMNVEV (reference sequence). The CDR3 reads CASSSGSQGGYTF. The DNA for the CDR3 is TGTGCCAGCAGTTCAGGGTCTCAGGGGGGCTACACCTTC.

This chain uses TRBV28 with TRBJ2-1; the D gene is possibly TRBD1 (6 bases). Per germline, CDR1 MDHEN and CDR2 SYDVKM. The CDR3 runs to 12 residues. Deletions cut 5 bases from V and 10 bases from J, with 12 bases between. The CDR3 region is CASSLTQGEQFF. As DNA, the CDR3 is TGTGCCAGCAGTCTAACCCAGGGGGAGCAGTTCTTC.

J is TRBJ1-4 and V is TRBV2, with TRBD1 matching over 7 bases. The germline V gene has CDR1 SNHLY and CDR2 FYNNEI. The length of the CDR3 is 13 residues. The junction had 9 bases not matched to a gene; V was cut back by 7 bases and J by 10 bases. CDR3: CASTFGGGGKLFF. In DNA, the CDR3 is TGTGCCAGCACCTTCGGAGGGGGCGGAAAACTGTTTTTT.

V usage is TRBV30 and J usage is TRBJ2-7; tentative D call: TRBD2 (5 bases). The germline gives CDR1 GTSNPN, CDR2 SVGIG (reference sequence). The CDR3 is 13 residues long. The V and J ends lost 1 base and 6 bases respectively, with 13 bases between them. CDR3 DNA: TGTGCCTGGAGTGGAGGCACTAGTCGCGAGCAGTACTTC. Its protein product is CAWSGGTSREQYF.

This rearrangement joins TRBV20-1 to TRBJ2-7; D is unclear. The CDR3 is made up of 10 amino acids. CDR1 and CDR2 from the germline V gene are DFQATT and SNEGSKA (reference sequence). Trimming shortened V by 5 bases and J by 3 bases, and 5 bases separated the two germline ends. CDR3 in amino acids: CSASYYEQYF. The CDR3 DNA reads TGCAGTGCTTCCTACTACGAGCAGTACTTC.

This clone was found once. Distinct nucleotide sequences in the sample also encode this CDR3. The J gene is TRBJ2-7, the V gene TRBV28, with 9 nucleotides matching TRBD1. Germline assignment: CDR1 MDHEN and CDR2 SYDVKM. V lost 5 bases to trimming and J lost 5 bases; unmatched junction nucleotides: 4. The CDR3 totals 13 residues. The CDR3 reads CASSLGQGDEQYF. The DNA for the CDR3 is TGTGCCAGCAGTCTGGGACAGGGAGACGAGCAGTACTTC.

V usage is TRBV7-6 and J usage is TRBJ2-5, with TRBD2 as a possible D gene (7 bases). Germline V gene sequence: CDR1 SGHVS, CDR2 FNYEAQ. Trimming took 6 bases from V and 4 from J, leaving 12 bases between them. This CDR3 comprises 13 residues. The CDR3 spells CASRGGTLETQYF. The CDR3 DNA sequence: TGTGCCAGCAGGGGAGGGACACTAGAGACCCAGTACTTC.

The gene calls are TRBV18 and TRBJ1-1; D unresolved. The CDR3 runs 17 residues. With 0 bases removed from V and 1 base from J, the gap between germline ends came to 15 bases. Germline CDR1 and CDR2: KGHSH and LQKENI. DNA of the CDR3: TGTGCCAGCTCACCACCGTCTGCGGACTCCTGGAACACTGAAGCTTTCTTT. Encoded protein: CASSPPSADSWNTEAFF.

This CDR3 is CASSPDPGGSSPLHF. CDR3 coding DNA: TGTGCCAGCAGTCCAGACCCCGGCGGGTCTTCACCCCTCCACTTT. The chain couples TRBV28 to TRBJ1-6; D not resolved. This CDR3 region has 15 residues. Germline V CDR1 and CDR2: MDHEN, SYDVKM. Trimming pared 5 bases from V and 9 bases from J, leaving 17 bases between.

This chain connects TRBV6-5 to TRBJ2-5, with 11 bases fitting TRBD1. Germline lookup yields CDR1 MNHEY and CDR2 SVGAGI. The CDR3 contains 14 residues. Trimming took 5 bases from V and 5 from J; bases not matched to a gene: 4. CDR3 sequence reads: CASSRDRGKETQYF. CDR3 bases: TGTGCCAGCAGTCGGGACAGGGGGAAGGAGACCCAGTACTTC.

The V and J genes are TRBV28 and TRBJ2-1; tentative D call: TRBD1 (5 bases). Germline CDR1 is MDHEN and CDR2 is SYDVKM. The CDR3 has 12 amino acids. The germline V and J ends were trimmed by 4 bases and 8 bases, with 9 bases remaining between them. The CDR3 protein is CASSSQGYEQFF. CDR3 coding DNA: TGTGCCAGCAGTTCTCAGGGTTATGAGCAGTTCTTC.

The chain carries TRBV2 and TRBJ2-5; 10 bases map to TRBD1. Germline CDR1 SNHLY, CDR2 FYNNEI. This CDR3 region has 15 residues. The trim removed 5 bases at V and 5 bases at J, leaving 8 bases unmatched. The CDR3 DNA follows: TGTGCCAGCAGTTACCGGGACAGGGGTGGGGAGACCCAGTACTTC. Its translation: CASSYRDRGGETQYF. The full variable domain, completed using reference TRBV2 and TRBJ2-5, is EPEVTQTPSHQVTQMGQEVILRCVPISNHLYFYWYRQILGQKVEFLVSFYNNEISEKSEIFDDQFSVERPDGSNFTLKIRSTKLEDSAMYFCASSYRDRGGETQYFGPGTRLLVL.

The chain employs TRBV24-1 and TRBJ2-3; 8 bases align to TRBD1. The V and J ends lost 4 bases and 3 bases, in that order; junction bases with no gene match: 8. The V gene's germline CDR1 is KGHDR and CDR2 SFDVKD. The CDR3 consists of 16 residues. This CDR3 reads CATSDTYRGRTDTQYF. CDR3 coding DNA: TGTGCCACCAGTGACACATACAGGGGGAGGACAGATACGCAGTATTTT.

V gene TRBV6-5 combines with J gene TRBJ1-2; D remains ambiguous. The length of the CDR3 is 13 residues. The germline gives CDR1 MNHEY, CDR2 SVGAGI. Trimming removed 7 bases from V and 5 bases from J, with 14 bases in between. CDR3 loop: CASTETQQYGYTF. The CDR3 DNA reads TGTGCCAGCACCGAGACACAGCAATATGGCTACACCTTC.

The chain is built from TRBV19 and TRBJ2-7; maybe TRBD1 (5 bases). The length of the CDR3 is 16 residues. Trimming stripped 5 bases from V and 3 bases from J, with 20 bases between. Germline values: CDR1 LNHDA, CDR2 SQIVND (reference sequence). For the CDR3, the DNA is TGTGCCAGTAGTCTCTTTAAGGACACAAGCTTCTACGAGCAGTACTTC. This codes for CASSLFKDTSFYEQYF.

The J gene is TRBJ2-1, the V gene TRBV5-4, with 10 bases aligning to TRBD1. The germline V gene has CDR1 SGHNT and CDR2 YYREEE (reference sequence). V lost 2 bases and J lost 4; bases outside the gene matches: 9. The CDR3 is made up of 17 amino acids. The CDR3 nucleotides read TGTGCCAGCAGCTTAGACAGGGGGCGCAGGGATTACAATGAGCAGTTCTTC. It specifies CASSLDRGRRDYNEQFF.

The V and J genes are TRBV11-2 and TRBJ2-1, with TRBD1 as a possible D gene (7 bases). The CDR3 is 17 amino acids. The V and J ends lost 4 bases and 3 bases respectively, with 19 bases between them. CDR1 is SGHAT, CDR2 FQNNGV, per germline. In DNA form, the CDR3 reads TGTGCCAGCAGCTCAAAAGGAGGGGGCAATTTCTACAATGAGCAGTTCTTC. This sequence encodes CASSSKGGGNFYNEQFF.

This chain joins TRBV30 and TRBJ2-6, with 7 nucleotides matching TRBD1. Germline assignment: CDR1 GTSNPN and CDR2 SVGIG (reference sequence). V gave up 2 bases and J gave up 0 bases; unmatched junction bases: 4. The CDR3 spans 16 residues. CDR3 sequence: CAWSRQGNSGANVLTF. In nucleotides, the CDR3 is TGTGCCTGGAGTCGACAGGGAAACTCTGGGGCCAACGTCCTGACTTTC.

The chain joins TRBV19 to TRBJ2-1; 15 bases fit TRBD2. Trimming took 4 bases from V and 8 from J; bases not matched to a gene: 3. This CDR3 comprises 15 residues. Per germline, CDR1 LNHDA and CDR2 SQIVND (reference sequence). DNA for the CDR3: TGTGCCAGTAGTACGGGACTAGCGGGAGGAGATGAGCAGTTCTTC. Translated, it gives CASSTGLAGGDEQFF.

This chain uses TRBV6-5 with TRBJ1-5, with 7 positions matching TRBD1. V trimming: 6 bases; J trimming: 6 bases; junction bases outside the gene matches: 8. The CDR3 totals 14 residues. The germline gives CDR1 MNHEY, CDR2 SVGAGI. The CDR3 protein is CASSTTGLGQPQHF. The CDR3 DNA reads as TGTGCCAGCAGCACGACAGGGCTCGGTCAGCCCCAGCATTTT.

The chain employs TRBV7-2 and TRBJ1-2, with 10 bases that match TRBD1. Germline lookup yields CDR1 SGHTA and CDR2 FQGNSA. CDR3 size: 16 residues. V lost 5 bases and J lost 4; bases outside the gene matches: 10. This CDR3 reads CASSPQGQGNIYGYTF. As DNA, the CDR3 is TGTGCCAGCAGCCCTCAGGGACAGGGGAATATCTATGGCTACACCTTC.

The chain links TRBV19 to TRBJ2-1, with 8 positions matching TRBD2. With V trimmed by 6 bases and J by 6 bases, 7 bases remained unmatched. Per the germline V gene, CDR1 is LNHDA and CDR2 is SQIVND (reference sequence). There are 14 residues in the CDR3. The CDR3 DNA reads TGTGCCAGTAGCGGACTAGCCAGACTCAATGAGCAGTTCTTC. This gives the protein CASSGLARLNEQFF.

V usage is TRBV5-6 and J usage is TRBJ2-1; 7 nucleotides line up with TRBD2. The CDR3 contains 15 residues. The V gene end was trimmed by 2 bases and the J gene end by 6 bases; junction bases not matched to a gene: 8. Germline CDR1 and CDR2: SGHDT and YYEEEE. The CDR3 here is CASSFMTSFSNEQFF. CDR3 bases: TGTGCCAGCAGCTTTATGACTAGCTTTAGCAATGAGCAGTTCTTC.

The J gene is TRBJ1-3, the V gene TRBV19; D is possibly TRBD1 (5 bases). V was shortened by 4 bases and J by 0 bases, with 7 bases between the two germline ends. CDR3 size: 14 residues. Germline loops: CDR1 LNHDA, CDR2 SQIVND (reference sequence). CDR3: CASSTTDSGNTIYF. The CDR3 bases are TGTGCCAGTAGTACGACAGACTCTGGAAACACCATATATTTT.

This chain uses TRBV19 with TRBJ2-3; TRBD2 aligns across 9 bases. With V trimmed by 4 bases and J by 8 bases, 34 bases remained unmatched. From germline, CDR1 is LNHDA and CDR2 SQIVND (reference sequence). The CDR3 length is 23 residues. The chain's CDR3 is CASSKEGFVTSGLPTSSRSTQYF. CDR3 nucleotide sequence: TGTGCCAGTAGTAAAGAGGGGTTTGTGACTAGCGGATTACCGACAAGCAGTAGGAGTACGCAGTATTTT.

This rearrangement joins TRBV5-1 to TRBJ1-5; D not resolved. The CDR3 spans 15 residues. The ends were cut back, 0 bases at V and 3 bases at J, with 10 bases in the middle. Looked up from germline, CDR1 is SGHRS and CDR2 is YFSETQ. CDR3 residues: CASSLVAGINQPQHF. The CDR3 DNA reads as TGCGCCAGCAGCTTGGTGGCAGGCATCAATCAGCCCCAGCATTTT.

The genes are TRBV28 and TRBJ2-3, with 8 bases identical to TRBD1. Per germline, CDR1 MDHEN and CDR2 SYDVKM. The CDR3 spans 15 residues. With 5 bases clipped from V and 2 bases from J, the junction kept 6 bases outside the gene matches. The CDR3 protein is CASSLRTGYTDTQYF. CDR3 bases: TGTGCCAGCAGTCTCAGGACAGGGTACACAGATACGCAGTATTTT.

V is TRBV5-1 and J is TRBJ2-3, with D unresolved. The germline V gene has CDR1 SGHRS and CDR2 YFSETQ. The CDR3 sequence is 15 residues long. V lost 4 bases and J lost 6, with 18 bases in between. CDR3 loop: CASSRGGDLVDTQYF. The CDR3 coding sequence is TGCGCCAGCAGCCGCGGCGGAGACTTGGTGGATACGCAGTATTTT.

This clone was seen a few times. The V call is TRBV4-2, the J call TRBJ1-6; no clear D. The length of the CDR3 is 16 residues. V was trimmed by 3 bases and J by 8 bases, leaving 17 bases between them. Germline V gene data show CDR1 as LGHNA and CDR2 as YNFKEQ. The chain's CDR3 is CASSQEVGAEDSPLHF. Written as DNA, the CDR3 is TGTGCCAGCAGCCAGGAAGTAGGCGCAGAGGATTCACCCCTCCACTTT.

J is TRBJ2-1 and V is TRBV4-1; 11 nucleotides agree with TRBD2. The CDR3 contains 16 residues. With V trimmed by 1 base and J by 8 bases, 7 bases remained unmatched. Germline assignment: CDR1 MGHRA and CDR2 YSYEKL. For the CDR3, the DNA is TGCGCCAGCAGCCAAGCTTCTAGCGGGGGGTTCGATGAGCAGTTCTTC. It codes for CASSQASSGGFDEQFF.